The 14 T cell receptor beta chains in this list originate from one sample, sequenced in a study of read filtering for tumor transcriptome and immune sequencing (dated by TCRdb to 2020 to 2021). Instrument on record: Illumina HiSeq 4000. The Immunoverse kit was used to build TCR libraries from about 400 ng RNA, with molecular barcoded adaptors covering alpha/delta and beta/gamma chains. TCRdb reanalyzed the raw reads on its own, using fastp at Q25 for trimming and MiXCR for clone calling, and kept in-frame beta chains. For every CDR3 protein sequence, its rows merge into one entry that carries the most common genes and DNA. This sample holds about 58,000 distinct CDR3 sequences; approximately 13% were observed only once. Approximately 16% of the sample goes to the ten largest clones. Sequencing used a population of CD138-negative cells sorted from bone marrow. What the cell subset or site label conveys for this sample: bone marrow mononuclear cells depleted of CD138+ plasma/myeloma cells by negative magnetic selection. The origin of the receptors is a donor at least 40 years old with multiple myeloma.

There are many counts of this clonotype. The chain combines TRBV7-9 with TRBJ2-2; weak D call: TRBD2 (7 bases). The CDR3 loop spans 15 amino acids. V lost 5 bases to trimming and J lost 4 bases, with 14 bases between them. Germline loops: CDR1 SEHNR, CDR2 FQNEAQ (reference sequence). The CDR3 spells CASSPFGGPTGELFF. CDR3 coding DNA: TGTGCCAGCAGCCCCTTCGGGGGGCCCACCGGGGAGCTGTTTTTT.

By sample fraction, this clonotype is medium-sized (0.01 to 0.1%). V usage is TRBV21-1 and J usage is TRBJ2-1; the DNA was not used to check the table's D call, TRBD1. TRBV21-1 is reported as a pseudogene. The CDR3 extends over 12 amino acids. CDR3 bases: TGTGCCAGTTCGACAGGGGTGGCTGAGCAGTTCTTC. It specifies CASSTGVAEQFF.

This clonotype was counted many times. The rearrangement uses TRBV9 and TRBJ2-5, with 8 bases that match TRBD2. This CDR3 region has 18 residues. Germline V lookup: CDR1 SGDLS, CDR2 YYNGEE. With V trimmed by 1 base and J by 1 base, 12 bases remained unmatched. The CDR3 loop reads CASSVPTSAGGSQETQYF. The CDR3 DNA follows: TGTGCCAGCAGCGTACCGACATCGGCGGGGGGATCCCAAGAGACCCAGTACTTC.

This chain links TRBV5-1 with TRBJ1-5, with 8 bases identical to TRBD1. This CDR3 has 15 amino acids. The germline CDR1 and CDR2 sequences are SGHRS and YFSETQ. The V and J ends lost 1 base and 0 bases, in that order; junction bases with no gene match: 0. The CDR3 DNA is TGCGCCAGCAGCTTGCAGGGGGCTAGCAATCAGCCCCAGCATTTT. The encoded protein is CASSLQGASNQPQHF.

This clonotype was detected many times. The chain combines TRBV7-3 with TRBJ2-3; the D is unclear. Germline-derived CDR1 and CDR2 are SGHTA and FQGTGA. Trimming took 4 bases from V and 6 from J, leaving 11 bases between them. The CDR3 contains 13 residues. The CDR3 region is CASSSSLADTQYF. The CDR3 DNA follows: TGTGCCAGCAGCTCAAGCCTCGCCGATACGCAGTATTTT.

Turning to this clonotype: A much larger clonotype is one base distant, so this may be a read error. The rearrangement joins TRBV7-2 to TRBJ1-5, with 10 bases aligning to TRBD1. The V gene's germline CDR1 is SGHTA and CDR2 FQGNSA. The CDR3 contains 17 residues. CDR3 region: CAGSSSDRGASNQPQHF. Here the CDR3 DNA reads TGTGCCGGCAGCTCTTCGGACAGGGGGGCGTCCAATCAGCCCCAGCATTTT.

This clonotype was seen ten or more times. This rearrangement joins TRBV11-2 to TRBJ2-7; D unresolved. V was clipped by 0 bases and J by 2 bases, with 20 bases between them. The germline CDR1 and CDR2 sequences are SGHAT and FQNNGV. CDR3 length equals 18 residues. Here the CDR3 reads CASSLDGVGGPSTYEQYF. Written as DNA, the CDR3 is TGTGCCAGCAGCTTAGATGGGGTCGGCGGCCCTTCGACCTACGAGCAGTACTTC.

This clonotype appeared many times. The chain carries TRBV3-1 and TRBJ2-1; TRBD2 might be the D (5 bases). The V end was cut by 1 base, the J end by 14 bases, with 9 bases between. Per germline, CDR1 LGHDT and CDR2 YNNKEL (reference sequence). The CDR3 runs 11 residues. Written as DNA, the CDR3 is TGTGCCAGCAGCCAAGGAGGGCCTGAGTTCTTC. It encodes CASSQGGPEFF.

This clonotype was counted at least ten times. The chain links TRBV20-1 to TRBJ2-6, with no clear D. V shed 0 bases and J shed 0 bases, with 6 bases lying between them. There are 15 residues in the CDR3. Germline V gives CDR1 DFQATT, CDR2 SNEGSKA (reference sequence). In nucleotides, the CDR3 is TGCAGTGCTAGAGACTCAGTCTCTGGGGCCAACGTCCTGACTTTC. Protein: CSARDSVSGANVLTF.

This clonotype was picked up many times. The chain uses TRBV6-5 and TRBJ2-7; 9 bases line up with TRBD2. CDR1 and CDR2 (germline): MNHEY, SVGAGI. The CDR3 is 16 amino acids. Germline trimming cut 5 bases from V and 1 base from J; bases unmatched to any gene: 9. DNA for the CDR3: TGTGCCAGCAGTCAAAATAAGCGGGGGGCTTCCTACGAGCAGTACTTC. Protein product: CASSQNKRGASYEQYF.

This clonotype has a count of ten or more. This sequence joins TRBV4-2 and TRBJ2-1; weak D call: TRBD1 (5 bases). V shed 0 bases and J shed 0 bases, with 12 bases lying between them. This CDR3 is built from 17 residues. Germline CDR1 LGHNA, CDR2 YNFKEQ. CDR3 in amino acids: CASSQDADSLSYNEQFF. CDR3 nucleotide sequence: TGTGCCAGCAGCCAAGATGCCGACAGCCTCTCCTACAATGAGCAGTTCTTC.

This clonotype was found many times. This chain links TRBV2 with TRBJ1-1; the D gene is possibly TRBD1 (6 bases). V shed 7 bases and J shed 1 base, with 16 bases lying between them. Germline CDR1 is SNHLY and CDR2 is FYNNEI. The CDR3 sequence is 15 residues long. Written as DNA, the CDR3 is TGTGCCAGCACATCATTCCAGGGGCCGAACACTGAAGCTTTCTTT. Its translation: CASTSFQGPNTEAFF.

The genes are TRBV7-3 and TRBJ1-2; 10 nucleotides align to TRBD1. CDR1 is SGHTA and CDR2 is FQGTGA in the germline V gene. After removal of 5 bases from V and 3 bases from J, the junction contained 3 bases not matched to a gene. The length of the CDR3 is 14 residues. The CDR3 protein is CASSHGTGDYGYTF. The CDR3 DNA follows: TGTGCCAGCAGCCACGGGACAGGGGACTATGGCTACACCTTC.

This clonotype came up many times. J is TRBJ2-1 and V is TRBV7-2; possibly TRBD1 or TRBD2 for D (5 bases each). Trimming took off 6 bases at V and 6 bases at J, with 15 bases between the two ends. The CDR3 is 14 residues long. The V gene's germline CDR1 is SGHTA and CDR2 FQGNSA. CDR3 in DNA: TGTGCCAGCAGGGATTTTGGGGGAGCCAATGAGCAGTTCTTC. Protein: CASRDFGGANEQFF.